This T cell receptor beta chain was observed in a study of blood T cells in healthy people across ages. Sample-barcoded 5' priming and a J-beta primer mix drove a second PCR of about 6 to 12 cycles. Each CDR3 protein is one row after TCRdb ran MiXCR on the 5' RACE reads. This sample has about 760,000 distinct CDR3 sequences, with roughly 25% found just once. About this clonotype itself: What it binds is not known.

Findings of the study overall: Estimated diversity, derived from one million T cells, was regarded as an underestimate.

Germline V CDR1 and CDR2: SGDLS, YYNGEE. Trimming took 3 bases from V and 1 from J, leaving 13 bases between them. The CDR3 has 15 residues. These sequences were also reported in another study, on T cells of mothers and their children.

The rearrangement uses TRBV9 and TRBJ1-1, with D perhaps matching TRBD1 (5 bases). Sequencing was carried out using blood. The TCR was taken from a boy aged 10-17 years in good health. The CDR3 spells CASSDWGGANTEAFF. DNA of the CDR3: TGTGCCAGCAGCGATTGGGGGGGAGCGAACACTGAAGCTTTCTTT.